The 22 T cell receptor beta chains below all came from one sample that was sequenced in a study of immune characterization of retroperitoneal liposarcoma. Via MiXCR, TCRdb re-called the PCR reads, giving one row per CDR3 protein. The table shows approximately 11,000 distinct CDR3 sequences, with about 30% occurring only once. Sequencing used tumor tissue. The receptor set was obtained from a male donor with retroperitoneal liposarcoma.

This clonotype rates as medium-sized (0.01 to 0.1%). The J gene is TRBJ2-2, the V gene TRBV12-3 or TRBV12-4; TRBD1 matches 7 bases. The CDR3 sequence is 15 residues long. The V gene end was trimmed by 5 bases and the J gene end by 7 bases; junction bases not matched to a gene: 10. The chain's CDR3 is CASSELQGQFGELFF. The DNA of the CDR3 is TGTGCCAGCAGTGAGTTACAGGGACAGTTCGGGGAGCTGTTTTTT.

This clonotype was observed a few times. This rearrangement joins TRBV6-1 to TRBJ2-1; perhaps D is TRBD1 or TRBD2 (6 bases each). The CDR3 is 14 amino acids. Trimming stripped 3 bases from V and 10 bases from J, with 16 bases between. Germline CDR1 reads MNHNS; CDR2 reads SASEGT. The DNA for the CDR3 is TGTGCCAGCAGTGATTGGGGGGCGTCGCACGAGCAGTTCTTC. Its protein is CASSDWGASHEQFF.

This clonotype is labeled as large (0.1 to 1%). The gene calls are TRBV6-1 and TRBJ2-1, with a weak D call TRBD1 (7 bases). Germline V lookup: CDR1 MNHNS, CDR2 SASEGT. V dropped 1 base and J dropped 0 bases, with 13 bases sitting between them. The CDR3 length is 17 residues. This chain's CDR3 is CASSEGAGGSSYNEQFF. DNA for the CDR3: TGTGCCAGCAGTGAAGGAGCAGGGGGGAGCTCCTACAATGAGCAGTTCTTC.

Within the sample, this clonotype is medium-sized. As DNA, the CDR3 is TGTGCCAGCAGTTCGGACAGAAGCTTAGCGTTAAACATTCAGTTCTTC. Residues: CASSSDRSLALNIQFF. The rearrangement links TRBV7-2 to TRBJ2-1; D might be TRBD1 (6 bases). V lost 6 bases, J lost 13 bases, and 28 bases lay in between. This CDR3 has 16 residues. The germline V gene has CDR1 SGHTA and CDR2 FQGNSA. Drawing the rest from reference TRBV7-2 and TRBJ2-1, the complete variable domain is GAGVSQSPSNKVTEKGKDVELRCDPISGHTALYWYRQSLGQGLEFLIYFQGNSAPDKSGLPSDRFSAERTGGSVSTLTIQRTQQEDSAVYLCASSSDRSLALNIQFFGPGTRLTVL.

CDR3 DNA sequence: TGCGCCAGCAGTATGGGGTCTAGCACAGATACGCAGTATTTT. This encodes CASSMGSSTDTQYF. This chain joins TRBV4-1 and TRBJ2-3; D gene uncertain. The CDR3 is made up of 14 amino acids. V was shortened by 6 bases and J by 0 bases, with 10 bases between the two germline ends. CDR1 is MGHRA and CDR2 is YSYEKL in the germline V gene.

The gene calls are TRBV6-1 and TRBJ1-2; D ambiguous. This CDR3 is built from 16 residues. CDR1 is MNHNS, CDR2 SASEGT, per germline. V was trimmed by 0 bases and J by 5 bases, leaving 16 bases between them. The DNA for the CDR3 is TGTGCCAGCAGTGAAGCGCAACAGCCACTAATTTATGGCTACACCTTC. As protein: CASSEAQQPLIYGYTF.

The CDR3 is CASSSVGPGANVLTF. In DNA, the CDR3 is TGTGCCAGTAGCTCAGTAGGGCCTGGGGCCAACGTCCTGACTTTC. The V gene is TRBV6-1, the J gene TRBJ2-6; D is undetermined. The CDR3 totals 15 residues. V gave up 9 bases and J gave up 2 bases, with 14 bases separating them. The V gene's germline CDR1 is MNHNS and CDR2 SASEGT.

By proportion, this clonotype is medium-sized. This chain connects TRBV6-1 to TRBJ2-1; 11 bases match TRBD1. The CDR3 totals 16 residues. Germline values: CDR1 MNHNS, CDR2 SASEGT. V shed 3 bases and J 13 bases; nucleotides not matched to a gene: 14. Here the CDR3 DNA reads TGTGCCAGCAGTGACCCGAGGGACAGGGGGGAAGAGACCCAGTTCTTC. Translation: CASSDPRDRGEETQFF.

In its sample, this clonotype was seen many times. This chain joins TRBV27 and TRBJ2-1; 10 nucleotides line up with TRBD1. The CDR3 is 16 amino acids. The germline CDR1 and CDR2 sequences are MNHEY and SMNVEV (reference sequence). J lost 4 bases, V lost 4 bases, and 7 bases had no gene match. The chain's CDR3 is CASSSYRDRGYNEQFF. CDR3 coding DNA: TGTGCCAGCAGTTCATACCGGGACAGGGGATACAATGAGCAGTTCTTC.

This clonotype came up many times. The gene calls are TRBV6-6 and TRBJ2-1; no reliable D call. The J call is doubtful: the DNA matches TRBJ2-7 better. This CDR3 comprises 14 residues. The V gene's germline CDR1 is MNHNY and CDR2 SVGAGI (reference sequence). The CDR3 sequence: CASSYSIGVDEQYF. CDR3 DNA sequence: TGTGCCAGCAGTTACTCGATAGGTGTCGATGAGCAGTACTTC.

V gene TRBV18 combines with J gene TRBJ2-6; D unclear. CDR1 is KGHSH, CDR2 LQKENI, per germline. V was clipped by 8 bases and J by 0 bases, with 5 bases between them. This CDR3 spans 13 amino acids. For the CDR3, the DNA is TGTGCCAGCCACCGCTCTGGGGCCAACGTCCTGACTTTC. Translation gives CASHRSGANVLTF.

This clonotype was detected many times. The rearrangement links TRBV6-1 to TRBJ1-5; TRBD1 agrees at 7 bases. The ends lost 3 bases at V and 4 bases at J; junction bases unmatched: 6. The length of the CDR3 is 15 residues. CDR1 is MNHNS, CDR2 SASEGT, per germline. CDR3 in DNA: TGTGCCAGCAGTGAGGGACAGATACGTAATCAGCCCCAGCATTTT. This codes for CASSEGQIRNQPQHF.

This clonotype has just a few counts. The junction differs from germline at one of its ends, possibly a read error. The chain's CDR3 is CASSATGGRRETQYF. CDR3 coding DNA: TGTGCTAGCAGCGCCACTGGGGGGCGAAGGGAGACCCAGTACTTC. V gene TRBV7-7 combines with J gene TRBJ2-5; possibly TRBD1 or TRBD2 for D (6 bases each). The CDR3 totals 15 residues. The V gene's germline CDR1 is SSHAT and CDR2 FNYEAQ (reference sequence).

This clonotype is medium-sized in the sample. V and J are TRBV6-1 and TRBJ1-4; 10 nucleotides match TRBD1. CDR1 is MNHNS, CDR2 SASEGT, per germline. V lost 6 bases to trimming and J lost 7 bases; unmatched junction nucleotides: 2. The CDR3 is 13 residues long. The DNA for the CDR3 is TGTGCCAGCAGCCGGGACAGGGGTGAAAAACTGTTTTTT. This sequence encodes CASSRDRGEKLFF.

On this clonotype: A junction end diverges from the germline sequence, so it may reflect a read error. The rearrangement joins TRBV5-3 to TRBJ2-1; a weak D match, TRBD1 (5 bases). TRBV5-3 is filed as an ORF, its function uncertain. The CDR3 runs to 19 residues. For the CDR3, the DNA is TGTGCCAGCAGCTTGGTTGGGCAGGGCGATTTGTTAGCCTACAATGAGCAGTTCTTC. It codes for CASSLVGQGDLLAYNEQFF.

This clonotype came up many times. This sequence joins TRBV7-3 and TRBJ2-1; D perhaps matches TRBD2 (5 bases). The CDR3 is 16 residues long. CDR1 is SGHTA and CDR2 is FQGTGA in the germline V gene. V was pared by 5 bases and J by 6 bases, with 20 bases between. This CDR3 reads CASSPEVARAPNEQFF. In DNA form, the CDR3 reads TGTGCCAGCAGCCCGGAGGTGGCTAGAGCTCCCAATGAGCAGTTCTTC. Complete variable domain (other parts from reference TRBV7-3 and TRBJ2-1): GAGVSQTPSNKVTEKGKYVELRCDPISGHTALYWYRQSLGQGPEFLIYFQGTGAADDSGLPNDRFFAVRPEGSVSTLKIQRTERGDSAVYLCASSPEVARAPNEQFFGPGTRLTVL.

In this sample, this clonotype is medium-sized (0.01 to 0.1%). The chain carries TRBV12-3 or TRBV12-4 and TRBJ2-3, with D unclear. This CDR3 comprises 14 residues. V lost 2 bases to trimming and J lost 4 bases, with 10 bases between them. Written as DNA, the CDR3 is TGTGCCAGCAGTTTAATCTATCGGCCAGATACGCAGTATTTT. It yields the protein CASSLIYRPDTQYF.

The J gene is TRBJ2-1, the V gene TRBV12-3 or TRBV12-4; 7 positions match TRBD1. V was clipped by 5 bases and J by 13 bases; unmatched bases: 14. The CDR3 runs 14 residues. The CDR3 DNA follows: TGTGCCAGCAGTCTCCCGGACAGGCTAGAGACCCAGTTCTTC. It is translated as CASSLPDRLETQFF.

By proportion, this clonotype is medium-sized. The chain employs TRBV7-2 and TRBJ2-1; D possibly matches TRBD1 or TRBD2 (7 bases each). The J call may be incorrect, as the DNA end agrees better with TRBJ2-7. Germline V gene data show CDR1 as SGHTA and CDR2 as FQGNSA. There are 15 residues in the CDR3. CDR3 sequence reads: CASSSRPGGVYEQYF. In nucleotides, the CDR3 is TGTGCCAGCAGCTCACGCCCAGGGGGGGTGTACGAGCAGTACTTC.

This clonotype has a count of ten or more. The CDR3 loop reads CATSRGTDTQYF. For the CDR3, the DNA is TGTGCCACCTCTAGGGGGACAGATACGCAGTATTTT. The chain is built from TRBV6-1 and TRBJ2-3, with D possibly matching TRBD1 (6 bases). The CDR3 consists of 12 residues. Trimming removed 10 bases at V and 3 bases at J, with 11 bases between. CDR1 MNHNS and CDR2 SASEGT come from the germline V gene.

The chain couples TRBV7-2 to TRBJ2-1, with TRBD2 matching over 9 bases. This CDR3 comprises 16 residues. Germline trimming cut 5 bases from V and 10 bases from J; bases unmatched to any gene: 15. CDR1 is SGHTA, CDR2 FQGNSA, per germline. The CDR3 sequence: CASSKSRAGGEVEQFF. The CDR3 nucleotides are TGTGCCAGCAGCAAGAGTCGGGCGGGAGGGGAAGTCGAGCAGTTCTTC.

The gene calls are TRBV6-4 and TRBJ2-5; TRBD1 matches 10 bases. Germline trimming cut 3 bases from V and 11 bases from J; bases unmatched to any gene: 9. Germline V gives CDR1 MRHNA, CDR2 SNTAGT. This CDR3 comprises 14 residues. The CDR3 DNA reads as TGTGCCAGCAGTGAGACAGGGGGCACGGATGAGCAGTACTTC. Its translation: CASSETGGTDEQYF.